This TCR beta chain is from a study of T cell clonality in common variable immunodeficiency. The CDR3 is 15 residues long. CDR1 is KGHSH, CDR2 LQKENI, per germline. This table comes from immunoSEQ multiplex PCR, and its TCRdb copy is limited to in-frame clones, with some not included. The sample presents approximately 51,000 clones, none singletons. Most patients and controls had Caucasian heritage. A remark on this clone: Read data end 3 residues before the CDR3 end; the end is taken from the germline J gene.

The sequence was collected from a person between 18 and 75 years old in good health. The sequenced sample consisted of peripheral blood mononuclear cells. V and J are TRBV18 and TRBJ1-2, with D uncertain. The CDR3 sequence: CASSPQAAAGDDYTF. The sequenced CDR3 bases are TGTGCCAGCTCACCACAAGCGGCTGCCGGTGACGAC.